This T cell receptor beta chain was sequenced for a study of blood T cell repertoires in COVID-19. Only in-frame clones appear in the TCRdb table, and some are missing; sequencing was by immunoSEQ multiplex PCR. The table has about 200,000 clones, approximately 88% seen once. Germline V gene sequence: CDR1 LGHDT, CDR2 YNNKEL (reference sequence). The V gene end was trimmed by 0 bases and the J gene end by 5 bases; junction bases not matched to a gene: 6. The CDR3 runs 16 residues. The rearrangement links TRBV3-1 (or the pseudogene TRBV3-2) to TRBJ2-5, with 10 positions matching TRBD2. This receptor was obtained from a woman aged 18-29 years who had recovered from COVID-19. Sequencing was done on a sample of PBMCs or T cells enriched from blood (not recorded which). CDR3 residues: CASSQETSGVSETQYF. CDR3 in DNA: TGTGCCAGCAGCCAAGAAACTAGCGGGGTCAGCGAGACCCAGTACTTC.